The rows below give T cell receptor beta chains drawn from one sample of a study of CD8 T cells in ankylosing spondylitis. TCRdb passed the 5' RACE reads through MiXCR, listing each CDR3 protein once. The sample includes about 310,000 distinct CDR3 sequences, less than 25% of them seen just once. The sequencing input was blood, either unsorted or a sorted T cell fraction (not recorded which). The receptors shown here come from a female donor with ankylosing spondylitis or in good health (not recorded which). Each CDR3 is given with its conserved first and last residue. D genes are given only for firm matches.

j_gene: TRBJ2-1; len: 16; d_gene: .; v_gene: TRBV19; CDR3aa: CASSIATSWRYNEQFF
j_gene: TRBJ1-2; len: 15; d_gene: TRBD1; v_gene: TRBV18; CDR3aa: CASSPRDRSHYGYTF
j_gene: TRBJ2-1; len: 14; d_gene: TRBD1; v_gene: TRBV20-1; CDR3aa: CSAGDRTLYNEQFF
j_gene: TRBJ1-2; len: 15; d_gene: .; v_gene: TRBV15; CDR3aa: CATGKDRHSGYGYTF
j_gene: TRBJ2-2; len: 15; d_gene: .; v_gene: TRBV25-1; CDR3aa: CASSEIWGNTGELFF
j_gene: TRBJ2-7; len: 15; d_gene: TRBD2; v_gene: TRBV7-6; CDR3aa: CASSSLERGRDEQYF
j_gene: TRBJ2-7; len: 15; d_gene: TRBD2; v_gene: TRBV4-2; CDR3aa: CASSQDPLAGDAQYF
j_gene: TRBJ2-5; len: 15; d_gene: TRBD2; v_gene: TRBV19; CDR3aa: CASSRGLAGRETQYF
j_gene: TRBJ2-5; len: 13; d_gene: .; v_gene: TRBV24-1; CDR3aa: CATSDRIRETQYF
j_gene: TRBJ2-1; len: 15; d_gene: TRBD2; v_gene: TRBV7-2; CDR3aa: CASSLDSGTYNEQFF
j_gene: TRBJ2-7; len: 13; d_gene: TRBD1; v_gene: TRBV30; CDR3aa: CAWGGQGATSQYF
j_gene: TRBJ1-1; len: 11; d_gene: .; v_gene: TRBV12-3/TRBV12-4; CDR3aa: CASRLNTEAFF
j_gene: TRBJ2-7; len: 15; d_gene: .; v_gene: TRBV13; CDR3aa: CASSFRGPLSYEQYF
j_gene: TRBJ1-1; len: 15; d_gene: .; v_gene: TRBV5-6; CDR3aa: CASSLIGRAGTEAFF
j_gene: TRBJ2-5; len: 14; d_gene: TRBD2; v_gene: TRBV18; CDR3aa: CASSPPLAEGTQYF
j_gene: TRBJ1-1; len: 13; d_gene: .; v_gene: TRBV12-3/TRBV12-4; CDR3aa: CASSAMVDTEAFF
j_gene: TRBJ2-1; len: 17; d_gene: TRBD2; v_gene: TRBV7-2; CDR3aa: CASSQAWGGSALAEQFF
j_gene: TRBJ2-5; len: 15; d_gene: TRBD1; v_gene: TRBV12-3/TRBV12-4; CDR3aa: CASSFSGTGSATQYF
j_gene: TRBJ2-1; len: 14; d_gene: TRBD2; v_gene: TRBV3-1; CDR3aa: CASSRGLVVGEQFF
j_gene: TRBJ2-5; len: 12; d_gene: .; v_gene: TRBV5-1; CDR3aa: CASSVTQETQYF
j_gene: TRBJ2-1; len: 13; d_gene: TRBD2; v_gene: TRBV20-1; CDR3aa: CSATGLAGSEQFF
j_gene: TRBJ2-3; len: 16; d_gene: TRBD2; v_gene: TRBV20-1; CDR3aa: CSANDPGLARTDTQYF
j_gene: TRBJ2-5; len: 16; d_gene: .; v_gene: TRBV10-3; CDR3aa: CAISESVSGAKETQYF
j_gene: TRBJ1-1; len: 15; d_gene: .; v_gene: TRBV6-2/TRBV6-3; CDR3aa: CASSRIREMNTEAFF
j_gene: TRBJ2-2; len: 13; d_gene: .; v_gene: TRBV2; CDR3aa: CASSGDYTGELFF
j_gene: TRBJ2-7; len: 14; d_gene: TRBD1; v_gene: TRBV12-3/TRBV12-4; CDR3aa: CASSSGTGPYEQYF
j_gene: TRBJ2-1; len: 13; d_gene: .; v_gene: TRBV7-9; CDR3aa: CASSFSRVSEQFF